These 32 T cell receptor beta chains came from one sample sequenced in a study of post-analysis software for immune sequencing data (dated by TCRdb to the mid-2010s). The paper as a whole reports these results and caveats: Significantly higher frequencies in patients than in controls were found for roughly 5 TRBV segments, including TRBV5-6, TRBV5-1 and TRBV20-1.

Their antigens remain unidentified. The library was made by PCR. The sequencing machine was an Illumina HiSeq 2500. To reduce PCR and sequencing biases, unique molecular identifiers were built into the TCR beta cDNA libraries. Clones were called with MiXCR by TCRdb after fastp trimmed the public reads at Q25, and only in-frame beta chains were retained. For every CDR3 protein sequence, its rows merge into one entry that carries the most common genes and DNA. Recorded for this sample are about 570,000 distinct CDR3 sequences; less than 40% of them occurred a single time. The leading ten clones occupy 4.5% to 7.5% of the sample. Input material: blood. These receptors originate from a girl under 18 with multiple sclerosis.

This clonotype was seen only a few times. This sequence joins TRBV5-1 and TRBJ2-7; tentatively, D is TRBD1 (6 bases). Germline V lookup: CDR1 SGHRS, CDR2 YFSETQ. Trimming removed 3 bases from V and 5 bases from J, with 12 bases in between. The CDR3 covers 13 residues. The CDR3 protein is CASSWAGTNEQYF. CDR3 bases: TGCGCCAGCAGCTGGGCCGGGACAAACGAGCAGTACTTC.

This chain connects TRBV3-1 to TRBJ2-6; D possibly corresponds to TRBD2 (6 bases). The V gene lost 3 bases and the J gene lost 4 bases, with 7 bases spanning the gap. CDR3 size: 14 residues. Germline CDR1 is LGHDT and CDR2 is YNNKEL (reference sequence). CDR3 residues: CASSQGRGANVLTF. Here the CDR3 DNA reads TGTGCCAGCAGCCAGGGGAGGGGGGCCAACGTCCTGACTTTC.

The V and J genes are TRBV10-2 and TRBJ2-7; maybe TRBD1 (6 bases). The ends were cut back, 11 bases at V and 0 bases at J, with 14 bases in the middle. Germline V gene data show CDR1 as WSHSY and CDR2 as SAAADI. The CDR3 contains 13 residues. The DNA of the CDR3 is TGCGCCGGAATCCGGGACAACTCCTACGAGCAGTACTTC. Encoded protein: CAGIRDNSYEQYF.

CDR3 in DNA: TGTGCCATCAGTGTACACACGGGACTAGCGGGGGACACAGATACGCAGTATTTT. It translates to CAISVHTGLAGDTDTQYF. This chain joins TRBV10-3 and TRBJ2-3, with 14 bases lining up with TRBD2. This CDR3 has 18 residues. With 4 bases clipped from V and 2 bases from J, the junction kept 8 bases outside the gene matches. CDR1 and CDR2 (germline): ENHRY, SYGVKD.

The gene calls are TRBV10-3 and TRBJ2-6; D unclear. Trimming took 8 bases from V and 0 from J, leaving 14 bases between them. Germline V gives CDR1 ENHRY, CDR2 SYGVKD. The CDR3 runs to 16 residues. The CDR3 is CAILRDRDSGANVLTF. CDR3 nucleotides: TGTGCCATCCTCCGAGATAGGGACTCTGGGGCCAACGTCCTGACTTTC.

The V and J genes are TRBV6-8 and TRBJ2-7; TRBD2 aligns across 13 bases. CDR3 length: 16 residues. The germline V gene encodes CDR1 MNHGY and CDR2 SAAAGT. Unmatched junction bases numbered 10, after V lost 8 bases and J lost 3 bases. The CDR3 region has the DNA TGTGCCAGCCAAAAAGGCCGGACTAGCGGGGGCTACGAGCAGTACTTC. This translates into CASQKGRTSGGYEQYF.

V and J are TRBV20-1 and TRBJ2-3, with D possibly matching TRBD2 (5 bases). This CDR3 comprises 14 residues. The V end was cut by 2 bases, the J end by 0 bases, with 9 bases between. The germline CDR1 and CDR2 sequences are DFQATT and SNEGSKA (reference sequence). The chain's CDR3 is CSARQDSSTDTQYF. DNA for the CDR3: TGCAGTGCTAGACAGGACTCTAGCACAGATACGCAGTATTTT.

The V gene is TRBV4-1, the J gene TRBJ2-7; the D is unclear. There are 15 residues in the CDR3. The germline V gene encodes CDR1 MGHRA and CDR2 YSYEKL. V was cut by 4 bases and J by 2 bases, with 15 bases left in between. The CDR3 loop reads CASSLQRAAPYEQYF. The CDR3 region has the DNA TGCGCCAGCAGCCTTCAAAGGGCAGCCCCCTACGAGCAGTACTTC.

This clonotype has ten or more counts. J is TRBJ2-1 and V is TRBV19, with D possibly TRBD1 on 5 matching bases. Germline V gene lookup returns CDR1 LNHDA and CDR2 SQIVND (reference sequence). The CDR3 contains 11 residues. V lost 7 bases to trimming and J lost 11 bases, with 12 bases between them. The DNA for the CDR3 is TGTGCCAGTAACTCGGACAACCAGCAGTTCTTC. Translated: CASNSDNQQFF.

The rearrangement joins TRBV28 to TRBJ1-1, with a tentative D call TRBD1 (5 bases). The CDR3 spans 14 residues. V was clipped by 6 bases and J by 4 bases, with 15 bases between them. CDR1 is MDHEN, CDR2 SYDVKM, per germline. The DNA of the CDR3 is TGTGCCAGCAGAACTCCCATCGGGGGCACTGAAGCTTTCTTT. Its protein product is CASRTPIGGTEAFF.

This clonotype was found a few times. The chain has TRBV6-5 and TRBJ1-1; D is unresolved. The CDR3 extends over 14 amino acids. Trimming took off 7 bases at V and 0 bases at J, with 12 bases between the two ends. Germline CDR1 is MNHEY and CDR2 is SVGAGI. CDR3 protein: CASNPDRMNTEAFF. For the CDR3, the DNA is TGTGCCAGCAACCCCGACCGAATGAACACTGAAGCTTTCTTT.

The V gene is TRBV11-3, the J gene TRBJ1-6, with D perhaps matching TRBD1 (5 bases). Per the germline V gene, CDR1 is SGHNT and CDR2 is YENEEA. The V gene lost 5 bases and the J gene lost 7 bases, with 9 bases spanning the gap. The CDR3 is 13 residues long. CDR3 amino acids: CASSGKGNSPLHF. In DNA, the CDR3 is TGTGCCAGCAGCGGCAAGGGGAATTCACCCCTCCACTTT.

The chain uses TRBV14 and TRBJ2-5, with 9 bases that match TRBD2. The germline CDR1 and CDR2 sequences are SGHDN and FVKESK. With 2 bases clipped from V and 2 bases from J, the junction kept 3 bases outside the gene matches. The CDR3 loop spans 15 amino acids. The CDR3 DNA is TGTGCCAGCAGCCAACGCGGGGGGGCTCAAGAGACCCAGTACTTC. It is translated as CASSQRGGAQETQYF.

This chain joins TRBV28 and TRBJ2-5; the D call may be TRBD1 or TRBD2 (5 bases each). The end of the DNA aligns better with TRBJ2-7, so the J call may be wrong. CDR1 is MDHEN and CDR2 is SYDVKM in the germline V gene. The CDR3 has 12 residues. CDR3 amino acids: CASSSPGHEQYF. DNA for the CDR3: TGTGCCAGCAGTTCCCCGGGACACGAGCAGTACTTC.

The table lists this clonotype with a count of one. This chain joins TRBV18 and TRBJ2-1; TRBD2 might be the D (6 bases). Trimming shortened V by 6 bases and J by 4 bases, and 13 bases separated the two germline ends. Germline lookup yields CDR1 KGHSH and CDR2 LQKENI. CDR3 size: 14 residues. The CDR3 DNA reads as TGTGCCAGCTCGGGAGGTTTCATGTACAATGAGCAGTTCTTC. This translates into CASSGGFMYNEQFF.

This clonotype was seen a few times. This chain joins TRBV29-1 and TRBJ2-3, with a weak D call TRBD1 (5 bases). This CDR3 is built from 13 residues. Germline CDR1 SQVTM, CDR2 ANQGSEA. The ends were cut back, 7 bases at V and 1 base at J, with 12 bases in the middle. In DNA form, the CDR3 reads TGCAGCGGGCAGGGAATGGGCACAGATACGCAGTATTTT. Residues: CSGQGMGTDTQYF.

V and J are TRBV27 and TRBJ2-7; TRBD1 or TRBD2 may be the D gene (6 bases each). The CDR3 consists of 15 residues. V lost 6 bases, J lost 0 bases, and 15 bases lay in between. Germline V gene data show CDR1 as MNHEY and CDR2 as SMNVEV (reference sequence). In DNA, the CDR3 is TGTGCCAGCAGAAAGAGAGGGGGGCCCTCCTACGAGCAGTACGTC. Protein sequence: CASRKRGGPSYEQYV.

Notes on this clonotype: One end of the junction fails to match germline, which may point to a read error. The chain has TRBV12-3 or TRBV12-4 and TRBJ1-2; 10 nucleotides agree with TRBD1. The CDR3 is 14 residues long. CDR3 loop: CVSSFGGQGNGYTF. In DNA form, the CDR3 reads TGTGTCAGCAGTTTCGGGGGACAGGGGAACGGCTACACCTTC.

The rearrangement uses TRBV20-1 and TRBJ1-1, with D possibly being TRBD1 (5 bases). CDR3 size: 16 residues. The V end was cut by 1 base, the J end by 0 bases, with 15 bases between. The V gene's germline CDR1 is DFQATT and CDR2 SNEGSKA (reference sequence). Here the CDR3 reads CSARVYQGNMNTEAFF. CDR3 in DNA: TGCAGTGCTAGAGTTTATCAGGGCAACATGAACACTGAAGCTTTCTTT.

The CDR3 region has the DNA TGCAGTGCCCATAGCGGGGGGGCACGTGAGCAGTTCTTC. Translated: CSAHSGGAREQFF. The genes are TRBV20-1 and TRBJ2-1; 11 nucleotides line up with TRBD2. The CDR3 loop spans 13 amino acids. Germline V gene sequence: CDR1 DFQATT, CDR2 SNEGSKA (reference sequence). With 6 bases clipped from V and 9 bases from J, the junction kept 7 bases outside the gene matches.

This chain connects TRBV7-9 to TRBJ2-7; D unclear. The CDR3 has 15 residues. Trimming stripped 0 bases from V and 0 bases from J, with 9 bases between. Germline V gene lookup returns CDR1 SEHNR and CDR2 FQNEAQ (reference sequence). This CDR3 reads CASSLAHGNSYEQYF. DNA for the CDR3: TGTGCCAGCAGCTTAGCGCACGGAAACTCCTACGAGCAGTACTTC.

There are many counts of this clonotype. The chain recombines TRBV7-9 with TRBJ2-5, with D perhaps TRBD2 (6 bases). V was shortened by 0 bases and J by 1 base, with 12 bases between the two germline ends. Germline CDR1 and CDR2: SEHNR and FQNEAQ (reference sequence). CDR3 length equals 16 residues. The CDR3 loop is CASSLAGGPSQETQYF. CDR3 nucleotides: TGTGCCAGCAGCTTAGCGGGGGGTCCCTCCCAAGAGACCCAGTACTTC.

This clonotype was detected only a few times. The chain uses TRBV7-8 and TRBJ2-7; D is possibly TRBD2 (5 bases). The CDR3 has 16 amino acids. CDR1 SGHVS and CDR2 FQNEAQ come from the germline V gene. The V and J ends lost 0 bases and 2 bases respectively, with 14 bases between them. CDR3 sequence: CASSLAPSQSPYEQYF. CDR3 nucleotide sequence: TGTGCCAGCAGCTTAGCGCCTAGCCAATCACCCTACGAGCAGTACTTC.

The chain recombines TRBV20-1 with TRBJ1-1; D is possibly TRBD1 (5 bases). The CDR3 extends over 14 amino acids. V lost 0 bases and J lost 8, with 16 bases in between. Germline V CDR1 and CDR2: DFQATT, SNEGSKA (reference sequence). CDR3 region: CSAREGRVNSEAFF. For the CDR3, the DNA is TGCAGTGCTAGAGAGGGCAGGGTGAACTCCGAAGCTTTCTTT.

Points on this clonotype: Relative to the germline gene, one junction end is altered; a read error may explain this. This chain links TRBV4-1 with TRBJ1-6; TRBD1 is a possible D gene (5 bases). The CDR3 has 15 amino acids. CDR1 is MGHRA, CDR2 YSYEKL, per germline. This CDR3 reads CASSQDQGYGSPPHF. The CDR3 DNA reads as TGCGCCAGCAGCCAAGACCAGGGCTACGGTTCACCCCCCCACTTT.

This clonotype occurred a few times. CDR3 DNA sequence: TGTGCCAGCAGCGAAACAGGGGGGAACACTGAAGCTTTCTTT. Its protein is CASSETGGNTEAFF. The chain carries TRBV7-3 and TRBJ1-1; 8 nucleotides agree with TRBD1. The CDR3 consists of 14 residues. CDR1 and CDR2 from the germline V gene are SGHTA and FQGTGA. V shed 5 bases and J 1 base; nucleotides not matched to a gene: 3.

The genes are TRBV11-2 and TRBJ2-5; D is undetermined. The V and J ends lost 1 base and 5 bases respectively, with 11 bases between them. This CDR3 comprises 14 residues. Germline V gene data show CDR1 as SGHAT and CDR2 as FQNNGV. This CDR3 is CASSLAGVRETQYF. The DNA for the CDR3 is TGTGCCAGCAGCTTAGCGGGTGTTCGGGAGACCCAGTACTTC.

This chain uses TRBV7-3 with TRBJ2-1; TRBD2 agrees at 10 bases. This CDR3 is 15 amino acids long. The J segment lost 6 bases and the V segment lost 2 bases, leaving 4 bases of the junction unmatched. In germline, CDR1 is SGHTA, CDR2 FQGTGA. This chain's CDR3 is CASSLRLAGVNEQFF. CDR3 nucleotide sequence: TGTGCCAGCAGCTTACGTCTAGCGGGGGTCAATGAGCAGTTCTTC.

The chain carries TRBV20-1 and TRBJ2-3; 7 positions agree with TRBD1. J gave up 4 bases and V 7 bases, and 20 bases lay outside the gene matches. This CDR3 is 17 amino acids long. The germline V gene has CDR1 DFQATT and CDR2 SNEGSKA (reference sequence). CDR3 sequence: CSVPPGQTPEWADTQYF. DNA for the CDR3: TGCAGTGTCCCCCCGGGACAGACTCCCGAGTGGGCAGATACGCAGTATTTT.

The chain uses TRBV15 and TRBJ2-1; TRBD1 agrees at 9 bases. With V trimmed by 2 bases and J by 6 bases, 8 bases remained unmatched. This CDR3 comprises 16 residues. CDR1 LNHNV and CDR2 YYDKDF come from the germline V gene (reference sequence). CDR3 coding DNA: TGTGCCACCAGCAGACTACAGGGGGCCATTGGCAATGAGCAGTTCTTC. Encoded protein: CATSRLQGAIGNEQFF. The complete variable domain, with remaining parts taken from reference TRBV15 and TRBJ2-1, reads DAMVIQNPRYQVTQFGKPVTLSCSQTLNHNVMYWYQQKSSQAPKLLFHYYDKDFNNEADTPDNFQSRRPNTSFCFLDIRSPGLGDTAMYLCATSRLQGAIGNEQFFGPGTRLTVL.

This clonotype was detected only a few times. V usage is TRBV5-6 and J usage is TRBJ1-4; D ambiguous. Germline values: CDR1 SGHDT, CDR2 YYEEEE. CDR3 length: 13 amino acids. The V end was cut by 0 bases, the J end by 8 bases, with 8 bases between. CDR3 protein: CASSLESAEKLFF. In nucleotides, the CDR3 is TGTGCCAGCAGCTTGGAGTCCGCCGAAAAACTGTTTTTT.

This clonotype was picked up a small number of times. The rearrangement joins TRBV7-9 to TRBJ2-5, with 15 bases aligning to TRBD2. J gave up 3 bases and V 6 bases, and 5 bases lay outside the gene matches. This CDR3 region has 16 residues. CDR1 and CDR2 (germline): SEHNR, FQNEAQ (reference sequence). The CDR3 DNA follows: TGTGCCAGCAGTCCTGGACTAGCGGGGGGGGAAGAGACCCAGTACTTC. Translating gives CASSPGLAGGEETQYF.